One and the same sample provided the 13 T cell receptor beta chains below, sequenced in a study of control samples from healthy donors and cancer patients. Profiled with immunoSEQ multiplex PCR; TCRdb holds only in-frame clones, not every one. The sample gives about 140,000 clones, roughly nine tenths of which show up once; just over 8.5% is in the top ten. The sequenced sample consisted of blood. The receptors were gathered from a woman aged 30 to 39 in good health.

The chain has TRBV19 and TRBJ2-3, with D possibly being TRBD2 (5 bases). CDR1 and CDR2 from the germline V gene are LNHDA and SQIVND (reference sequence). Trimming removed 4 bases from V and 0 bases from J, with 14 bases in between. This CDR3 has 16 residues. CDR3 in DNA: TGTGCCAGTAGTACACGGACTGCCGGTAGCACAGATACGCAGTATTTT. Its translation: CASSTRTAGSTDTQYF.

The V call is TRBV3-1 (or the pseudogene TRBV3-2), the J call TRBJ2-4; 8 nucleotides match TRBD2. This CDR3 is 16 amino acids long. Germline V gives CDR1 LGHDT, CDR2 YNNKEL (reference sequence). After removal of 1 base from V and 0 bases from J, the junction contained 2 bases not matched to a gene. CDR3 sequence reads: CASSQGAGVAKNIQYF. The CDR3, as DNA: TGTGCCAGCAGCCAAGGAGCGGGGGTAGCCAAAAACATTCAGTACTTC.

Judged by abundance, this clone is medium-sized. The V gene is TRBV24-1, the J gene TRBJ1-2; TRBD1 might be the D (5 bases). This CDR3 is 16 amino acids long. Germline assignment: CDR1 KGHDR and CDR2 SFDVKD. The ends were cut back, 0 bases at V and 0 bases at J, with 10 bases in the middle. CDR3 loop: CATSDLDRRANYGYTF. CDR3 in DNA: TGTGCCACCAGTGATTTGGACAGAAGAGCTAACTATGGCTACACCTTC.

The chain links TRBV28 to TRBJ2-7; 8 nucleotides line up with TRBD1. With V trimmed by 6 bases and J by 6 bases, 13 bases remained unmatched. Germline V gene sequence: CDR1 MDHEN, CDR2 SYDVKM. CDR3 size: 15 residues. This CDR3 is CASRLIGQGMGEQYF. The DNA for the CDR3 is TGTGCCAGCAGACTTATCGGACAGGGTATGGGCGAGCAGTACTTC.

This rearrangement joins TRBV19 to TRBJ1-5; the D gene is possibly TRBD1 (5 bases). Trimming stripped 3 bases from V and 0 bases from J, with 6 bases between. This CDR3 has 14 amino acids. Germline-derived CDR1 and CDR2 are LNHDA and SQIVND (reference sequence). DNA for the CDR3: TGTGCCAGTAGTATTGACAGTAGCAATCAGCCCCAGCATTTT. It is translated as CASSIDSSNQPQHF.

This chain links TRBV5-4 with TRBJ1-3, with TRBD1 identical over 9 bases. CDR1 is SGHNT, CDR2 YYREEE, per germline (reference sequence). V gave up 0 bases and J gave up 3 bases; unmatched junction bases: 1. This CDR3 region has 15 residues. In DNA, the CDR3 is TGTGCCAGCAGCTTGGGACAGGGGGTTGGAAACACCATATATTTT. It translates to CASSLGQGVGNTIYF.

This chain joins TRBV12-3 or TRBV12-4 and TRBJ2-5; D is perhaps TRBD2 (5 bases). The ends were cut back, 8 bases at V and 5 bases at J, with 15 bases in the middle. This CDR3 has 13 residues. This CDR3 reads CASAPGIDETQYF. CDR3 DNA: TGTGCCAGCGCACCGGGGATTGACGAGACCCAGTACTTC.

The chain employs TRBV7-9 and TRBJ1-2, with D uncertain. CDR1 and CDR2 from the germline V gene are SEHNR and FQNEAQ (reference sequence). The germline V and J ends were trimmed by 5 bases and 0 bases, with 7 bases remaining between them. The CDR3 totals 13 residues. The CDR3 protein is CASSKTPNYGYTF. CDR3 DNA: TGTGCCAGCAGCAAGACACCTAACTATGGCTACACCTTC.

This chain links TRBV28 with TRBJ2-5, with 10 nucleotides matching TRBD2. Germline V gene sequence: CDR1 MDHEN, CDR2 SYDVKM. The CDR3 contains 14 residues. V shed 6 bases, J shed 3 bases, and the junction held 4 bases outside the gene matches. CDR3: CASRTSGIEETQYF. The CDR3, as DNA: TGTGCCAGCAGAACTAGCGGGATCGAAGAGACCCAGTACTTC.

The chain couples TRBV25-1 to TRBJ1-6; possible D gene TRBD1, 6 bases. This CDR3 is 14 amino acids long. V lost 8 bases and J lost 10, with 18 bases in between. Germline V CDR1 and CDR2: MGHDK, SYGVNS. This CDR3 is CASADRIARSPLHF. In DNA, the CDR3 is TGTGCCAGCGCCGACAGGATCGCAAGATCACCCCTCCACTTT. Combining the CDR3 with reference TRBV25-1 and TRBJ1-6 gives the whole variable domain EADIYQTPRYLVIGTGKKITLECSQTMGHDKMYWYQQDPGMELHLIHYSYGVNSTEKGDLSSESTVSRIRTEHFPLTLESARPSHTSQYLCASADRIARSPLHFGNGTRLTVT.

The chain links TRBV2 to TRBJ1-5, with TRBD1 as a possible D gene (5 bases). CDR3 length: 15 amino acids. The V gene lost 5 bases and the J gene lost 2 bases, with 13 bases spanning the gap. Germline CDR1 is SNHLY and CDR2 is FYNNEI. CDR3 sequence: CASSPGAGGNQPQHF. The DNA of the CDR3 is TGTGCCAGCAGTCCCGGGGCAGGCGGCAATCAGCCCCAGCATTTT.

In regard to this clone: This same CDR3 is encoded by further DNA sequences in the sample. V gene TRBV30 combines with J gene TRBJ1-3, with D perhaps TRBD1 (5 bases). There are 15 residues in the CDR3. Germline lookup yields CDR1 GTSNPN and CDR2 SVGIG (reference sequence). Trimming took 0 bases from V and 4 from J, leaving 13 bases between them. In DNA form, the CDR3 reads TGTGCCTGGAGTGTACTTGGGGGATCAGGAAACACCATATATTTT. Its translation is CAWSVLGGSGNTIYF.

The rearrangement uses TRBV28 and TRBJ1-1; a weak D match, TRBD1 (5 bases). Trimming left V 3 bases short and J 11 bases short, with 13 bases between. The CDR3 covers 12 residues. Germline CDR1 is MDHEN and CDR2 is SYDVKM. This CDR3 reads CASSLRGTRAFF. CDR3 nucleotide sequence: TGTGCCAGCAGTTTGAGAGGGACGCGGGCTTTCTTT.